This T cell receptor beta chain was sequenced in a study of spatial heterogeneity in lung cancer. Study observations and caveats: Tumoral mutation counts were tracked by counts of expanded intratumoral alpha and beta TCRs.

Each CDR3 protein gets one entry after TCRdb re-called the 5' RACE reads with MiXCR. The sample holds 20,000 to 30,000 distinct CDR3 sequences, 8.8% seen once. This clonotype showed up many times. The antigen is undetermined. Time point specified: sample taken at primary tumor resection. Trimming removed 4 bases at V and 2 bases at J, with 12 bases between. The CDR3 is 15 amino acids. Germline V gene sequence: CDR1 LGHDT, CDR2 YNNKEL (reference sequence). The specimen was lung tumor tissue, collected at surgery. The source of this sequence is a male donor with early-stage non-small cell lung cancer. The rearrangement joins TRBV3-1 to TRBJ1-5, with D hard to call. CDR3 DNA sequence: TGTGCCAGCAGCCCTGTAGGAGGAGGCAATCAGCCCCAGCATTTT. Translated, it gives CASSPVGGGNQPQHF.